What follows are 9 T cell receptor beta chains derived from one specimen sequenced in a study of blood T cell repertoires in COVID-19. Some clones are missing from TCRdb's copy, which holds only in-frame ones; the method was immunoSEQ multiplex PCR. The sample yields about 220,000 clones, 82% seen once. Sequencing used PBMCs or T cells enriched from blood (not recorded which). Receptors were obtained from a woman aged 55-70 years who had recovered from COVID-19.

This rearrangement joins TRBV29-1 to TRBJ2-3; a weak D match, TRBD2 (6 bases). The CDR3 spans 13 residues. V dropped 7 bases and J dropped 0 bases, with 11 bases sitting between them. Germline CDR1 is SQVTM and CDR2 is ANQGSEA. CDR3 region: CSATRGSTDTQYF. The CDR3 DNA reads TGCAGCGCCACGCGGGGCAGCACAGATACGCAGTATTTT.

V gene TRBV7-6 combines with J gene TRBJ2-5; TRBD2 is a possible D gene (5 bases). The V end lost 4 bases, the J end lost 5 bases, and 5 bases lay between the germline ends. Germline loops: CDR1 SGHVS, CDR2 FNYEAQ. The CDR3 loop spans 11 amino acids. This CDR3 reads CASSSSETQYF. CDR3 in DNA: TGTGCCAGCAGCTCTAGCGAGACCCAGTACTTC.

This clone was seen a handful of times. V and J are TRBV6-5 and TRBJ1-6; 8 bases match TRBD1. V was pared by 6 bases and J by 8 bases, with 0 bases of the junction left unmatched. Germline V lookup: CDR1 MNHEY, CDR2 SVGAGI. The CDR3 sequence is 12 residues long. The CDR3 here is CASRQGDSPLHF. Written as DNA, the CDR3 is TGTGCCAGCAGACAGGGGGATTCACCCCTCCACTTT.

This sequence joins TRBV7-8 and TRBJ2-5, with 7 bases matching TRBD1. V gave up 5 bases and J gave up 5 bases; unmatched junction bases: 8. The CDR3 length is 14 residues. The V gene's germline CDR1 is SGHVS and CDR2 FQNEAQ. The CDR3 sequence: CASSRSTGFETQYF. DNA of the CDR3: TGTGCCAGCAGCCGCTCGACAGGGTTCGAGACCCAGTACTTC.

This rearrangement joins TRBV7-2 to TRBJ2-3, with D tentatively TRBD1 (5 bases). CDR3 length: 13 amino acids. Germline CDR1 is SGHTA and CDR2 is FQGNSA. V shed 1 base and J shed 4 bases, with 6 bases lying between them. CDR3 protein: CASSLEGPDTQYF. In nucleotides, the CDR3 is TGTGCCAGCAGCTTAGAGGGGCCAGATACGCAGTATTTT.

The rearrangement joins TRBV12-5 to TRBJ2-1; 8 bases match TRBD2. J lost 5 bases, V lost 5 bases, and 8 bases had no gene match. Germline loops: CDR1 LGHNT, CDR2 FRNRAP. The CDR3 sequence is 15 residues long. In nucleotides, the CDR3 is TGTGCTAGTGGTACTCCGGGACTAGTGCACAATGAGCAGTTCTTC. It codes for CASGTPGLVHNEQFF.

The chain combines TRBV30 with TRBJ2-1, with 12 nucleotides matching TRBD2. J gave up 4 bases and V 1 base, and 8 bases lay outside the gene matches. Germline values: CDR1 GTSNPN, CDR2 SVGIG (reference sequence). This CDR3 spans 17 amino acids. The CDR3 loop reads CAWSAASGRAGYNEQFF. CDR3 nucleotides: TGTGCCTGGAGTGCGGCTAGCGGGAGGGCCGGATACAATGAGCAGTTCTTC.

This clone was found once. This rearrangement joins TRBV10-3 to TRBJ1-2; unclear D gene. The CDR3 length is 13 residues. Trimming took 4 bases from V and 3 from J, leaving 9 bases between them. Germline values: CDR1 ENHRY, CDR2 SYGVKD. The CDR3 here is CAISVVTDYGYTF. The CDR3 region has the DNA TGTGCCATCAGTGTCGTAACTGACTATGGCTACACCTTC.

The chain is built from TRBV25-1 and TRBJ1-5; D gene uncertain. The CDR3 loop spans 13 amino acids. V lost 4 bases and J lost 1, with 5 bases in between. CDR1 and CDR2 (germline): MGHDK, SYGVNS. CDR3: CASSGRSNQPQHF. Here the CDR3 DNA reads TGTGCCAGCAGTGGCAGGAGCAATCAGCCCCAGCATTTT.